The source of this TCR beta chain is a study of T cell repertoires in cytomegalovirus infection. At the level of the study: HLA-B-restricted CMV epitopes that are well studied were used alongside recently identified HLA-C-restricted ones. Both CMV infection and a matching HLA type were indicated by public TCR beta signatures. General observations from the study: Clonotypes of TCR beta that were HLA-C-restricted and CMV-specific dominated the ex vivo response. Pooled public TCR beta family frequency picked out CMV carriers with the relevant HLA.

TCRdb ran MiXCR on the reads and lists one entry per CDR3 protein. The profile shows about 130,000 distinct CDR3 sequences, over 25% of them singletons. Trimming pared 2 bases from V and 3 bases from J, leaving 10 bases between. The CDR3 has 14 amino acids. Germline values: CDR1 MGHRA, CDR2 YSYEKL. This clonotype was seen only a few times. Its antigen is not identified. This material consisted of CD8+ T cells from cultured PBMCs, taken from culture after CMV antigen stimulation. The receptor was isolated from a human donor in good health (CMV status not recorded). Some clones in this sample may be carry-over from other donors' samples. This chain joins TRBV4-1 and TRBJ1-1, with a tentative D call TRBD1 (6 bases). In DNA form, the CDR3 reads TGCGCCAGCAGCCAAACCGGACAGTACACTGAAGCTTTCTTT. Its translation is CASSQTGQYTEAFF.